This TCR beta chain was sequenced in a study of early T cells in non-severe SARS-CoV-2 infection. Findings and caveats of the study: Matching with VDJdb favored anti-spike CD8 responses (missing private and CD4 specificities).

There are many counts of this clonotype. Antigen specificity is unknown. The TCR library protocol attached unique molecular identifiers to the individual cDNA molecules. One entry per CDR3 protein, called by TCRdb with MiXCR from the 5' RACE reads. The table has roughly 35,000 distinct CDR3 sequences, 3% to 4.5% seen once; the top ten hold 10%. The source is an adult who was a healthcare worker with PCR-confirmed SARS-CoV-2 infection or an uninfected control (not recorded which). Sequencing input: whole blood.

The chain's CDR3 is CASSARQRTNQPQHF. The CDR3 DNA reads as TGTGCCAGCAGCGCCCGACAAAGGACAAATCAGCCCCAGCATTTT. The rearrangement links TRBV2 to TRBJ1-5, with D perhaps TRBD1 (5 bases). This CDR3 is built from 15 residues. Germline V CDR1 and CDR2: SNHLY, FYNNEI. Trimming stripped 6 bases from V and 4 bases from J, with 16 bases between.